The rows below give T cell receptor beta chains drawn from one sample of a study of cytomegalovirus exposure and HLA in healthy donors. Repertoires were generated with immunoSEQ multiplex PCR, while TCRdb's copy carries only in-frame clones and drops some. The table has 90,000 to 100,000 clones, about two thirds seen once. The sample comprised PBMCs. These receptors came from a female donor in good health and CMV-seronegative. CDR3s include the opening cysteine and the closing phenylalanine or tryptophan. D genes are given only for firm matches. Clone size is shown for a subset of rows, as once, few, many or a class of expanded clone.

>TRBV6-1|-|-|15|TRBJ1-1
TGTGCCAGCAGTCACAGGGCTGTGGGGATTAATCAAGCTTTCTTT
CASSHRAVGINQAFF
>TRBV5-6|-|-|17|TRBJ1-2
TGTGCCAGCAGCTTGGGCCCTGCAGGGGAGTTTACAAATGGCTACACCTTC
CASSLGPAGEFTNGYTF
>TRBV5-6|once|-|11|TRBJ2-1
TGTGCCAGCAGCTTGGGGCGACATTGTGTCTTC
CASSLGRHCVF
>TRBV29-1|-|TRBD2|14|TRBJ2-7
TGCAGCGTGGGGACTAGCGGTTATTCCTACGAGCAGTACTTC
CSVGTSGYSYEQYF
>TRBV27|-|TRBD1|18|TRBJ1-2
TGTGCCAGCAGTCCCAGGGACAGGGATTTATTTGCTAACTATGGCTACACCTTC
CASSPRDRDLFANYGYTF
>TRBV7-9|-|-|13|TRBJ2-7
TGTGCCAGCAGCTTCGTAGGGAGCTACGAGCAGTACTTC
CASSFVGSYEQYF
>TRBV7-9|-|-|12|TRBJ1-1
TGTGCCAGCAGCCCCCTCCGTACTGAAGCTTTCTTT
CASSPLRTEAFF
>TRBV7-6|-|TRBD2|14|TRBJ2-5
TGTGCCAGCACTGGACTAGCTCGGCAAGAGACCCAGTACTTC
CASTGLARQETQYF
>TRBV9|-|TRBD1|14|TRBJ2-5
TGTGCCAGCAGCGCGGACAGGGGGCTAGAGACCCAGTACTTC
CASSADRGLETQYF
>TRBV29-1|-|-|10|TRBJ1-1
TGCAGCGTTTCCGGGACTGAAGCTTTCTTT
CSVSGTEAFF
>TRBV19|-|-|13|TRBJ1-1
TGTGCCAGTAGCCCCCGCCGAGGGACTGAAGCTTTCTTT
CASSPRRGTEAFF
>TRBV27|-|TRBD2|15|TRBJ2-3
TGTGCCAGCAGTTTTCTAGCGGGGGCGGTAGATACGCAGTATTTT
CASSFLAGAVDTQYF
>TRBV6-5|-|TRBD1|15|TRBJ2-7
TGTGCCAGCAGTTACTCCGGGACAGGGTCGGTCGAGCAGTACTTC
CASSYSGTGSVEQYF
>TRBV6-6|few|-|15|TRBJ2-2
TGTGCCAGCAGTTCCGGGGTACGGAACACCGGGGAGCTGTTTTTT
CASSSGVRNTGELFF
>TRBV2|-|-|14|TRBJ2-1
TGTGCCAGCAGGCGGAGGAGAGACTACAATGAGCAGTTCTTC
CASRRRRDYNEQFF
>TRBV5-6|-|TRBD1|16|TRBJ1-2
TGTGCCAGCAGACGGGACAGGGGACCGTTTAACTATGGCTACACCTTC
CASRRDRGPFNYGYTF
>TRBV19|few|TRBD2|16|TRBJ2-2
TGTGCCAGTAGTCTCTATAGCGGGGGGAACACCGGGGAGCTGTTTTTT
CASSLYSGGNTGELFF
>TRBV11-2|-|TRBD1|18|TRBJ2-5
TGTGCCAGCAGCTTACTCATGGGGACAGGGGGCCGCTTGGAGACCCAGTACTTC
CASSLLMGTGGRLETQYF
>TRBV13|few|TRBD1|16|TRBJ1-6
TGTGCCAGCAGCTCCCAAGGGGGCCGTAGTAATTCACCCCTCCACTTT
CASSSQGGRSNSPLHF
>TRBV6-1|-|TRBD2|15|TRBJ2-3
TGTGCCAGCAGTGAAACTAGCGGGGGGGCAGATACGCAGTATTTT
CASSETSGGADTQYF
>TRBV5-4|once|TRBD2|18|TRBJ2-2
TGTGCCATCAGCCCCGGGACTAGCGGGAGTGGGGACACCGGGGAGCTGTTTTTT
CAISPGTSGSGDTGELFF
>TRBV11-2|-|-|15|TRBJ1-4
TGTGCCAGCAGCTTAGAGGGCAGGGGCGGTGAAAAACTGTTTTTT
CASSLEGRGGEKLFF
>TRBV6-1|-|-|14|TRBJ2-3
TGTGCCAGCACATGGGGCACGTCCACAGATACGCAGTATTTT
CASTWGTSTDTQYF
>TRBV13|-|TRBD1|13|TRBJ1-5
TGTGCCAGCAGCACAGGGGCGGATCAGCCCCAGCATTTT
CASSTGADQPQHF
>TRBV6-5|-|-|16|TRBJ1-1
TGTGCCAGCAGTTACATGGCGGGGGGCATGAACACTGAAGCTTTCTTT
CASSYMAGGMNTEAFF
>TRBV30|-|-|17|TRBJ2-1
TGTGCCTTGAGTGTAAAGGGGAAAGGAGTAGCTCGGAATGAGCAGTTCTTC
CALSVKGKGVARNEQFF
>TRBV28|-|TRBD2|14|TRBJ2-7
TGTGCCAGCAGTTTATATAGCGGGACCTACGAGCAGTACTTC
CASSLYSGTYEQYF
>TRBV9|-|TRBD2|17|TRBJ2-5
TGTGCCAGCAGCGTATTTGGACTAGCGGGAGGGGAGGAGACCCAGTACTTC
CASSVFGLAGGEETQYF
>TRBV5-6|-|TRBD2|16|TRBJ2-1
TGTGCCAGCAGCTTCGCTGCGGGAGGTTCCTACAATGAGCAGTTCTTC
CASSFAAGGSYNEQFF
>TRBV20-1|few|-|10|TRBJ1-5
TGCAGTGGCCAGAATCAGCCCCAGCATTTT
CSGQNQPQHF
>TRBV23-1|-|-|15|TRBJ2-1
TGCGCCAGCAGTCAATCCGAGGGCCGGTTCAATGAGCAGTTCTTC
CASSQSEGRFNEQFF
>TRBV30|few|TRBD1|14|TRBJ1-5
TGTGCCTGGAGTCGACAGGGGTTGAGGGAGCCCCAGCATTTT
CAWSRQGLREPQHF
>TRBV7-8|few|TRBD1|14|TRBJ2-7
TGTGCCAGCAGCTTAGAGGTCAGGGGGTCCGAGCAGTACTTC
CASSLEVRGSEQYF
>TRBV5-1|few|-|15|TRBJ2-1
TGCGCCAGCAGCTGGCAGGGATACTCCTACAATGAGCAGTTCTTC
CASSWQGYSYNEQFF
>TRBV19|few|-|15|TRBJ2-1
TGTGCCAGTAGTATAGGCCCGAGCTCCTACAATGAGCAGTTCTTC
CASSIGPSSYNEQFF
>TRBV29-1|few|-|13|TRBJ1-4
TGCAGCGTTGGAAGGGGGTCAGACGAAAAACTGTTTTTT
CSVGRGSDEKLFF
>TRBV5-1|-|TRBD2|16|TRBJ2-1
TGCGCCAGCAGCTTGGGACTAGCGGGTCCCAACAATGAGCAGTTCTTC
CASSLGLAGPNNEQFF
>TRBV12-2|-|-|14|TRBJ2-7
TGTGCAAGTCGCTTGTGGACAGTTAGCTACGAGCAGTACTTC
CASRLWTVSYEQYF
>TRBV10-3|-|-|14|TRBJ1-1
TGTGCCATCAGTCCGGACGGGCGGGACACTGAAGCTTTCTTT
CAISPDGRDTEAFF
>TRBV30|-|-|12|TRBJ1-2
TGTGCCTGGGGTAGGGGGGGAGGGGGCTACACCTTC
CAWGRGGGGYTF
>TRBV28|-|TRBD2|15|TRBJ2-3
TGTGCCAGCAGTTTGCGGGAGGGCCACACAGATACGCAGTATTTT
CASSLREGHTDTQYF
>TRBV7-2|-|TRBD2|17|TRBJ2-1
TGTGCCAGCAGCTTCGGAGCGGGAGGGCCTATGAGCTATGAGCAGTTCTTC
CASSFGAGGPMSYEQFF
>TRBV6-4|few|-|15|TRBJ2-1
TGTGCCAGCAGTGAAAGGCTAGCTAACCACAATGAGCAGTTCTTC
CASSERLANHNEQFF
>TRBV6-6|-|-|15|TRBJ1-5
TGTGCCAGCAGTTATGGAGCTTATAGCAATCAGCCCCAGCATTTT
CASSYGAYSNQPQHF
>TRBV7-7|once|TRBD2|16|TRBJ2-5
TGTGCTAGCAGCTTAAGGGCTAGCGGGGCCCAAGAGACCCAGTACTTC
CASSLRASGAQETQYF
>TRBV4-1|-|-|15|TRBJ2-3
TGCGCCAGCAGCGAGGAGTACTCTAGCACAGATACGCAGTATTTT
CASSEEYSSTDTQYF
>TRBV7-3|-|TRBD2|12|TRBJ2-1
TGTGCCAGCAGTCTGACTAGCGGGAGGCTGTTCTTC
CASSLTSGRLFF
>TRBV29-1|-|-|15|TRBJ2-1
TGCAGCGTTGAAGATTGGGGGGGACACAACAATGAGCAGTTCTTC
CSVEDWGGHNNEQFF
>TRBV7-2|few|-|13|TRBJ1-5
TGTGCCAGCAGCTTAGATCAGGTTCAGCCCCAGCATTTT
CASSLDQVQPQHF
>TRBV4-3|-|-|13|TRBJ1-1
TGCGCCAGCAGCCAAGACTCGGGGACTGAAGCTTTCTTT
CASSQDSGTEAFF
>TRBV7-9|-|-|13|TRBJ1-5
TGTGCCAGCAGCTTAGACAGTTTACAGCCCCAGCATTTT
CASSLDSLQPQHF
>TRBV7-9|-|TRBD1|14|TRBJ1-4
TGTGCCAGCAGCTCGGGACAGTTAAATGAAAAACTGTTTTTT
CASSSGQLNEKLFF
>TRBV9|few|-|14|TRBJ2-3
TGTGCCAGCCCCCGAACATCCCGCGGTATTACGCAGTATTTT
CASPRTSRGITQYF
>TRBV25-1|-|TRBD2|14|TRBJ2-7
TGTGCCAGCAGTTTCGGGACTAGCGGCCACGAGCAGTACTTC
CASSFGTSGHEQYF